This T cell receptor (beta chain) was documented in a study of shared clonotypes between healthy human individuals. Study findings and constraints: A limitation of the genetic and exposure-history diversity represented arose from few donors.

Assay used: immunoSEQ multiplex PCR; TCRdb lists only in-frame clones, some missing. The sample carries some 980,000 clones, 60% to 85% recorded once. Notes on this clone: The antigen is undetermined.

In germline, CDR1 is MDHEN, CDR2 SYDVKM. The V segment lost 7 bases and the J segment 1 base; nucleotides outside the gene matches: 6. The CDR3 runs to 15 residues. All of the donors resided in Nashville, Tennessee, and each was a Caucasian adult. The sequenced sample was memory CD4+ T cells sorted from blood. The subset is: CD45RA-negative fraction. The rearrangement uses TRBV28 and TRBJ2-4; 8 bases match TRBD1. The receptor was isolated from a man aged 18 to 29 in good health. CDR3 nucleotides: TGTGCCAGCATTTCGGACAGGGTCGCCAAAAACATTCAGTACTTC. Amino acid sequence: CASISDRVAKNIQYF.